This T cell receptor beta chain is drawn from a study of T cell responses to AZD1222 COVID-19 vaccine. Study-level findings and limits: Spike was spanned by vaccine-associated CD4 TCRs, which were dominant at 160-218 and 743-854. Nearly half of spike-specific TCRs reportedly go after variant regions that carry no mutations. The donor group comprised mostly white British people and more females; the analysis possibly underestimated clonal diversity.

Details on this clone: The antigen is undetermined.

Only in-frame clones appear in the TCRdb table, and some are missing; sequencing was by immunoSEQ multiplex PCR. The sample contains about 120,000 clones, roughly 90% of which appear only once. V lost 6 bases and J lost 2, with 10 bases in between. Germline V CDR1 and CDR2: SEHNR, FQNEAQ (reference sequence). CDR3 length equals 13 residues. The sequence was collected from an adult in good health. Sequenced here: peripheral blood, sampled on day 0 of AZD1222 vaccination. The chain has TRBV7-9 and TRBJ1-1; the D is unclear. The CDR3 DNA is TGTGCCAGCAGGAGGGTTTCCAACACTGAAGCTTTCTTT. This codes for CASRRVSNTEAFF.